What follows is one TCR beta chain and its context. Its antigen is not identified. The V gene's germline CDR1 is SQVTM and CDR2 ANQGSEA. This CDR3 spans 14 amino acids. Trimming pared 1 base from V and 3 bases from J, leaving 12 bases between. With random hexamers, roughly 0.5 to 1 ug RNA was reverse transcribed. TCRdb recomputed calls from the immunoSEQ multiplex PCR reads with MiXCR, one row per CDR3 protein. Among roughly 110,000 distinct CDR3 sequences listed, roughly 94% were seen once. FACS was used to enrich TEMRA cells, whereas the CD8+ and CD4+ T cells were obtained by negative isolation. This sample stems from a study of CD8 T cells in Susac syndrome. Study-level results: The greatest CD8+ clonal expansion in Susac occurred in TEMRA cells and in active patients.

This chain joins TRBV29-1 and TRBJ1-1, with D tentatively TRBD1 (6 bases). The clonotype originates from a human donor with Susac syndrome. The sequenced material came from CD8+ T cells from PBMCs. In DNA, the CDR3 is TGCAGCGTTGAAGGCAGGGGAATTGACACTGAAGCTTTCTTT. Translation: CSVEGRGIDTEAFF.